Listed here is a single T cell receptor beta chain. The CDR3 is 16 amino acids. V lost 2 bases, J lost 2 bases, and 11 bases lay in between. CDR1 and CDR2 (germline): SGDLS, YYNGEE. As originally analysed: Amplifying reference gene primers gave estimates of nucleated cell counts. This table comes from immunoSEQ multiplex PCR, and its TCRdb copy is limited to in-frame clones, with some not included. V and J calls and clone size are as listed in that table; D and trimming were resolved from the DNA. The table includes approximately 170,000 clones, under 85% detected once. This sample was included in a study of blood T cell repertoires in COVID-19.

The rearrangement joins TRBV9 to TRBJ1-6, with D maybe TRBD1 (5 bases). The sequence was obtained from a man aged 50-59 years who had recovered from COVID-19. The sequencing input was PBMCs or T cells enriched from blood (not recorded which). The CDR3 sequence: CASSVGRATYNSPLHF. DNA of the CDR3: TGTGCCAGCAGCGTCGGCAGGGCAACCTATAATTCACCCCTCCACTTT.